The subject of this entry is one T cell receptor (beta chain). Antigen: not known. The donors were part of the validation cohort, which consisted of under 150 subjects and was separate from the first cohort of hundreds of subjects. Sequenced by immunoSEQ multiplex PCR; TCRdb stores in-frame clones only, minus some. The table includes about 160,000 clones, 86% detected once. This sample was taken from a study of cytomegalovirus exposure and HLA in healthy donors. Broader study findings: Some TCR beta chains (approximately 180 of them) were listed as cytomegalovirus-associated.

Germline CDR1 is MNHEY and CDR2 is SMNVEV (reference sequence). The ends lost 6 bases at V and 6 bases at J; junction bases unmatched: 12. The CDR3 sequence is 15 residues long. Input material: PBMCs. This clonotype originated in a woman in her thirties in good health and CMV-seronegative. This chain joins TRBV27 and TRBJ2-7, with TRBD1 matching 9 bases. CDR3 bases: TGTGCCAGCAGGAACCCCGGGACAGGGACGTCCGAGCAGTACTTC. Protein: CASRNPGTGTSEQYF.